This is a list of T cell receptor beta chains from one sample in a study of cytomegalovirus exposure and HLA in healthy donors. Profiled with immunoSEQ multiplex PCR; TCRdb holds only in-frame clones, not every one. This sample has nearly 200,000 clones, with roughly 81% found just once. The sequenced sample was PBMCs. Source of these receptors: a woman aged 25 to 39 in good health and CMV-seropositive. The CDR3 runs from the conserved cysteine through the conserved F or W. The D gene is left open where the match is weak. Some rows have no size entry. The others give once, few or many, or a class for an expanded clone.

cdr3_aa: CATTIQGEKLFF
cdr3_nt: TGTGCCACCACCATACAGGGGGAAAAACTGTTTTTT
v_call: TRBV15
j_call: TRBJ1-4
clone_size: NA
d_call: TRBD1

cdr3_aa: CASSPGTSGSEQYF
cdr3_nt: TGCGCCAGCAGCCCCGGGACTAGCGGGAGCGAGCAGTACTTC
v_call: TRBV4-1
j_call: TRBJ2-7
clone_size: NA
d_call: TRBD2

cdr3_aa: CASSLGRTGLTEAFF
cdr3_nt: TGTGCCAGCAGCTTGGGGAGGACAGGGCTCACTGAAGCTTTCTTT
v_call: TRBV5-4
j_call: TRBJ1-1
clone_size: NA
d_call: TRBD1

cdr3_aa: CSVRLGGPNQPQHF
cdr3_nt: TGCAGCGTCCGATTGGGGGGGCCCAATCAGCCCCAGCATTTT
v_call: TRBV29-1
j_call: TRBJ1-5
clone_size: NA
d_call: NA

cdr3_aa: CASSSGADRSRSPLHF
cdr3_nt: TGTGCCAGCAGCTCAGGGGCCGACAGGTCACGATCACCCCTCCACTTT
v_call: TRBV5-5
j_call: TRBJ1-6
clone_size: NA
d_call: NA

cdr3_aa: CASSLVAGSNGELFF
cdr3_nt: TGTGCCAGCAGCTTAGTTGCGGGGTCTAACGGGGAGCTGTTTTTT
v_call: TRBV7-2
j_call: TRBJ2-2
clone_size: NA
d_call: NA

cdr3_aa: CASSFMARGPNTGELFF
cdr3_nt: TGTGCCAGCAGCTTCATGGCGCGGGGGCCCAACACCGGGGAGCTGTTTTTT
v_call: TRBV7-2
j_call: TRBJ2-2
clone_size: once
d_call: NA

cdr3_aa: CASSSTTGTGVPYGYTF
cdr3_nt: TGTGCCAGCAGTTCCACAACCGGGACAGGGGTTCCCTATGGCTACACCTTC
v_call: TRBV28
j_call: TRBJ1-2
clone_size: NA
d_call: TRBD1

cdr3_aa: CAWRAGRNYGYTF
cdr3_nt: TGTGCCTGGAGAGCAGGGCGTAACTATGGCTACACCTTC
v_call: TRBV30
j_call: TRBJ1-2
clone_size: NA
d_call: NA

cdr3_aa: CASSIEWAGLYEQYF
cdr3_nt: TGTGCCAGTAGTATAGAGTGGGCAGGGCTCTACGAGCAGTACTTC
v_call: TRBV19
j_call: TRBJ2-7
clone_size: few
d_call: NA

cdr3_aa: CASSLGRSSYEQYF
cdr3_nt: TGTGCCAGCTCACTAGGCCGGAGTTCCTACGAGCAGTACTTC
v_call: TRBV18
j_call: TRBJ2-7
clone_size: NA
d_call: NA

cdr3_aa: CASSRSDSSSYEQYF
cdr3_nt: TGTGCCAGCTCGAGGTCGGACTCCAGCTCCTACGAGCAGTACTTC
v_call: TRBV18
j_call: TRBJ2-7
clone_size: NA
d_call: NA

cdr3_aa: CASSYLTELPGQPQHF
cdr3_nt: TGTGCCAGCAGTTACCTGACAGAGTTACCTGGGCAGCCCCAGCATTTT
v_call: TRBV2
j_call: TRBJ1-5
clone_size: NA
d_call: NA

cdr3_aa: CASSQDGGGPAGAEQYF
cdr3_nt: TGCGCCAGCAGCCAAGATGGGGGGGGTCCGGCGGGGGCCGAGCAGTACTTC
v_call: TRBV4-3
j_call: TRBJ2-7
clone_size: NA
d_call: NA

cdr3_aa: CASRETSGTDTQYF
cdr3_nt: TGTGCCAGCAGGGAGACTAGCGGCACAGATACGCAGTATTTT
v_call: TRBV28
j_call: TRBJ2-3
clone_size: NA
d_call: TRBD2

cdr3_aa: CASSSRGHTEAFF
cdr3_nt: TGTGCCAGCAGCTCCCGAGGGCACACTGAAGCTTTCTTT
v_call: TRBV5-5
j_call: TRBJ1-1
clone_size: NA
d_call: NA

cdr3_aa: CASSLQGWYQDTEAFF
cdr3_nt: TGTGCCAGTAGTCTGCAGGGATGGTATCAGGACACTGAAGCTTTCTTT
v_call: TRBV19
j_call: TRBJ1-1
clone_size: NA
d_call: NA

cdr3_aa: CASSRGSSTDTQYF
cdr3_nt: TGTGCCAGTAGTAGAGGATCTAGCACAGATACGCAGTATTTT
v_call: TRBV19
j_call: TRBJ2-3
clone_size: NA
d_call: NA

cdr3_aa: CASSSLSLTGTGTYGYTF
cdr3_nt: TGTGCCAGCAGCTCACTATCCTTAACCGGGACAGGGACGTATGGCTACACCTTC
v_call: TRBV27
j_call: TRBJ1-2
clone_size: NA
d_call: TRBD1

cdr3_aa: CASSSQGWYEQYF
cdr3_nt: TGCGCCAGCAGCTCACAGGGGTGGTACGAGCAGTACTTC
v_call: TRBV5-1
j_call: TRBJ2-7
clone_size: NA
d_call: TRBD1

cdr3_aa: CASSLAPQVNTEAFF
cdr3_nt: TGCGCCAGCAGCTTGGCCCCACAAGTGAACACTGAAGCTTTCTTT
v_call: TRBV5-1
j_call: TRBJ1-1
clone_size: NA
d_call: NA

cdr3_aa: CASSGLNAEAFF
cdr3_nt: TGTGCCAGCAGTGGACTGAACGCTGAAGCTTTCTTT
v_call: TRBV2
j_call: TRBJ1-1
clone_size: NA
d_call: NA

cdr3_aa: CASSEAEAGGYTF
cdr3_nt: TGTGCCAGCAGCGAGGCGGAGGCGGGCGGCTACACCTTC
v_call: TRBV9
j_call: TRBJ1-2
clone_size: once
d_call: NA

cdr3_aa: CASSLKGIKKLFF
cdr3_nt: TGTGCCAGCAGCTTAAAGGGGATTAAAAAACTGTTTTTT
v_call: TRBV13
j_call: TRBJ1-4
clone_size: NA
d_call: NA

cdr3_aa: CASRATSANRDTQYF
cdr3_nt: TGTGCCAGCAGAGCGACTAGCGCCAACAGGGATACGCAGTATTTT
v_call: TRBV6-4
j_call: TRBJ2-3
clone_size: NA
d_call: TRBD2

cdr3_aa: CASSLSPLDRGRKETQYF
cdr3_nt: TGTGCCAGCAGCTTATCCCCCCTGGACAGGGGAAGGAAAGAGACCCAGTACTTC
v_call: TRBV7-9
j_call: TRBJ2-5
clone_size: NA
d_call: TRBD1

cdr3_aa: CASGRGQFPPEAFF
cdr3_nt: TGTGCCTCCGGACGGGGACAGTTCCCCCCTGAAGCTTTCTTT
v_call: TRBV19
j_call: TRBJ1-1
clone_size: few
d_call: TRBD1

cdr3_aa: CASSLHRRETQYF
cdr3_nt: TGTGCCAGCAGCCTCCACAGGCGTGAGACCCAGTACTTC
v_call: TRBV7-2
j_call: TRBJ2-5
clone_size: NA
d_call: NA

cdr3_aa: CASSWTGENQPQHF
cdr3_nt: TGCGCCAGCAGCTGGACAGGGGAGAATCAGCCCCAGCATTTT
v_call: TRBV5-1
j_call: TRBJ1-5
clone_size: NA
d_call: TRBD1

cdr3_aa: CAWRVQGTGNQPQHF
cdr3_nt: TGTGCCTGGAGAGTACAGGGGACGGGCAATCAGCCCCAGCATTTT
v_call: TRBV30
j_call: TRBJ1-5
clone_size: NA
d_call: TRBD1

cdr3_aa: CASSETSFQRTGAGRPYEQYF
cdr3_nt: TGCGCCAGCAGTGAGACTAGTTTCCAACGGACGGGTGCAGGCCGGCCCTACGAGCAGTACTTC
v_call: TRBV10-2
j_call: TRBJ2-7
clone_size: NA
d_call: NA

cdr3_aa: CASSVGSIKGRSADTQYF
cdr3_nt: TGTGCCAGCAGCGTAGGCAGTATAAAGGGGCGGTCGGCGGATACGCAGTATTTT
v_call: TRBV9
j_call: TRBJ2-3
clone_size: NA
d_call: NA

cdr3_aa: CASSLGQTSSYEQYF
cdr3_nt: TGTGCCAGCAGCTTAGGTCAGACTAGCTCCTACGAGCAGTACTTC
v_call: TRBV5-6
j_call: TRBJ2-7
clone_size: NA
d_call: NA

cdr3_aa: CASSSRTGAYEQYF
cdr3_nt: TGCGCCAGCAGCTCGCGGACAGGGGCTTACGAGCAGTACTTC
v_call: TRBV5-1
j_call: TRBJ2-7
clone_size: NA
d_call: TRBD1

cdr3_aa: CARTGPKQGRDEQYF
cdr3_nt: TGTGCCAGGACCGGTCCCAAACAGGGAAGAGACGAGCAGTACTTC
v_call: TRBV7-9
j_call: TRBJ2-7
clone_size: NA
d_call: NA

cdr3_aa: CASSLAKPRAGGSESVRETQYF
cdr3_nt: TGTGCCAGCAGCTTGGCCAAACCCAGAGCGGGGGGGAGTGAATCAGTCCGGGAGACCCAGTACTTC
v_call: TRBV7-3
j_call: TRBJ2-5
clone_size: NA
d_call: TRBD2

cdr3_aa: CASSYRRQGLRGYTF
cdr3_nt: TGTGCCAGCAGTTACAGAAGACAGGGTCTACGCGGCTACACCTTC
v_call: TRBV6-5
j_call: TRBJ1-2
clone_size: NA
d_call: TRBD1

cdr3_aa: CASSYSPTYEQYF
cdr3_nt: TGTGCCAGCAGTTACTCGCCCACATACGAGCAGTACTTC
v_call: TRBV6-5
j_call: TRBJ2-7
clone_size: NA
d_call: NA

cdr3_aa: CASSLAGGSYEQYF
cdr3_nt: TGTGCCAGCAGCTTGGCCGGCGGCTCCTACGAGCAGTACTTC
v_call: TRBV5-4
j_call: TRBJ2-7
clone_size: NA
d_call: NA